The clone carrying this T cell receptor beta chain has more than one count but fewer than ten. What it binds is not known. The data derive from a study of Tregs in tolerant kidney transplant recipients. Study-wide findings and caveats: This study did not directly address biological reproducibility. Expanding Tregs on activated donor B cells appeared to best identify donor-specific TCRbeta clones.

Some clones are missing from TCRdb's copy, which holds only in-frame ones; the method was immunoSEQ multiplex PCR. The data hold 240,000 or so clones, with about 86% observed a single time. CDR1 and CDR2 from the germline V gene are SNHLY and FYNNEI. The CDR3 contains 13 residues. V was cut by 10 bases and J by 6 bases, with 16 bases left in between. Thawed PBMCs were FACS-sorted into unstimulated CD4+CD25+CD127- regulatory T cells, CD4+CD25- non-regulatory cells, CD4 and CD8 cells. This receptor was obtained from a human donor in good health. The sequencing sample was made of CD4+ T cells from blood. The rearrangement links TRBV2 to TRBJ1-5, with D unclear. The CDR3 DNA follows: TGTGCCACCGGAAGGGAGGTGGCTCAGCCCCAGCATTTT. Translation gives CATGREVAQPQHF.